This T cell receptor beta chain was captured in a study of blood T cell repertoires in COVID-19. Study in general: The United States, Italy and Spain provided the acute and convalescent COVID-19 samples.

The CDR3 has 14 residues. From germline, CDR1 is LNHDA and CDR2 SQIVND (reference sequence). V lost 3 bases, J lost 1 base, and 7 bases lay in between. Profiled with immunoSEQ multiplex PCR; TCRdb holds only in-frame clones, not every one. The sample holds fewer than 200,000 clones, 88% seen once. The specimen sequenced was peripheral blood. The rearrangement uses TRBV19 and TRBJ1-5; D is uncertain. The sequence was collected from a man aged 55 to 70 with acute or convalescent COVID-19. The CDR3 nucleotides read TGTGCCAGTAGTATGGGCATCAGCAATCAGCCCCAGCATTTT. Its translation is CASSMGISNQPQHF.